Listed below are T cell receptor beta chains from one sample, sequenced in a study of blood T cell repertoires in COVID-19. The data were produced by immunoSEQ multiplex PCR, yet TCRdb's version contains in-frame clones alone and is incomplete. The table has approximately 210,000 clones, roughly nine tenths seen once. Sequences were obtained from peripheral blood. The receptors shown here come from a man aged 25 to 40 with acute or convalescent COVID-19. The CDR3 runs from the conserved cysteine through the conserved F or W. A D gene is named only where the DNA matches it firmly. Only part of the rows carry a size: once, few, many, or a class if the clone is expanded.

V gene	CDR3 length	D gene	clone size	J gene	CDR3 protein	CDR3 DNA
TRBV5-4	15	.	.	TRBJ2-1	CASSLAPAGDNEQFF	TGTGCCAGCAGCTTGGCGCCTGCCGGAGACAATGAGCAGTTCTTC
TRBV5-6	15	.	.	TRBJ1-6	CASSLDQGGYSPLHF	TGTGCCAGCAGCTTGGATCAGGGTGGATATTCACCCCTCCACTTT
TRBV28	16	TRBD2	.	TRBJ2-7	CASSPRGSGGSYEQYF	TGTGCCAGCAGTCCCCGGGGTAGCGGGGGTTCCTACGAGCAGTACTTC
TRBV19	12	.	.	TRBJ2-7	CASSKENYEQYF	TGTGCCAGTAGTAAGGAGAACTACGAGCAGTACTTC
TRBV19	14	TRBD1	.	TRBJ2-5	CASRRTGDQETQYF	TGTGCCAGTAGGAGGACAGGGGACCAGGAGACCCAGTACTTC
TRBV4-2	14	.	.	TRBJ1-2	CASSQRGEGKGYTF	TGTGCCAGCAGCCAGAGAGGGGAGGGAAAAGGCTACACCTTC
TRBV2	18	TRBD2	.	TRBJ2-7	CASYKSWSASGRKYEQYF	TGTGCCAGTTATAAGAGTTGGTCGGCTAGCGGGAGGAAGTACGAGCAGTACTTC
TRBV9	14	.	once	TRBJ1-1	CASSEGHKNTEAFF	TGTGCCAGCAGCGAGGGACACAAGAACACTGAAGCTTTCTTT
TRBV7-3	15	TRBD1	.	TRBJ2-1	CASSLDRGSYNEQFF	TGTGCCAGCAGCTTGGACAGGGGTTCCTACAATGAGCAGTTCTTC
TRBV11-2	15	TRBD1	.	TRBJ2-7	CASSTRQGYSYEQYF	TGTGCCAGCAGCACCCGACAGGGTTACTCCTACGAGCAGTACTTC
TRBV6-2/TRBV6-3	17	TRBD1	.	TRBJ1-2	CASSPDRGREVNYGYTF	TGTGCCAGCAGCCCCGACAGGGGGCGCGAAGTTAACTATGGCTACACCTTC
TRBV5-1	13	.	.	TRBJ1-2	CASSSTGNYGYTF	TGCGCCAGCAGCTCGACAGGAAATTATGGCTACACCTTC
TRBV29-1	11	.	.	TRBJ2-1	CSVGTSFEQFF	TGCAGCGTTGGGACTTCCTTTGAGCAGTTCTTC
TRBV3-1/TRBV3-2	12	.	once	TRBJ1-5	CASSQGQQPQHF	TGTGCCAGCAGCCAAGGACAACAGCCCCAGCATTTT
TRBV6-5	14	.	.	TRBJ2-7	CASISRDTAAEQYF	TGTGCCAGCATCTCCCGGGATACAGCGGCCGAGCAGTACTTC
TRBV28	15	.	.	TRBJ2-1	CASSDWTGTYNEQFF	TGTGCCAGCAGTGATTGGACTGGAACCTACAATGAGCAGTTCTTC
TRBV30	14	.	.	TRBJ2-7	CAWSVGKGPYEQYF	TGTGCCTGGAGTGTTGGGAAGGGGCCCTACGAGCAGTACTTC
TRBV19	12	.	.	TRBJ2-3	CASAGSTDTQYF	TGTGCCAGCGCAGGGAGCACAGATACGCAGTATTTT
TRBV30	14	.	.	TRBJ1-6	CAWSVQGRSSPLHF	TGTGCCTGGAGTGTACAAGGGAGGAGTTCACCCCTCCACTTT
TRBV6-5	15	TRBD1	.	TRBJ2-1	CASSVDRGAYNEQFF	TGTGCCAGCAGCGTGGACAGGGGAGCCTACAATGAGCAGTTCTTC
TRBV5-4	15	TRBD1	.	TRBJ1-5	CASSTGTGGNQPQHF	TGTGCCAGCAGCACCGGTACAGGGGGCAATCAGCCCCAGCATTTT
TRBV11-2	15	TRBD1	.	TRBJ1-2	CASSLQGARGGGYTF	TGTGCCAGCAGCCTACAGGGGGCAAGGGGAGGTGGCTACACCTTC
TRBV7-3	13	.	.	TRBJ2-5	CASSSGDQETQYF	TGTGCCAGCAGCTCGGGGGACCAAGAGACCCAGTACTTC
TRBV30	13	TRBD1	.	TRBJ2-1	CAWSGGQGLEQFF	TGTGCCTGGAGTGGGGGACAGGGACTTGAGCAGTTCTTC
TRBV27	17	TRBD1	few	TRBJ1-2	CASSSPGTGVTKGGYTF	TGTGCCAGCAGTTCCCCGGGGACAGGGGTCACAAAGGGGGGCTACACCTTC